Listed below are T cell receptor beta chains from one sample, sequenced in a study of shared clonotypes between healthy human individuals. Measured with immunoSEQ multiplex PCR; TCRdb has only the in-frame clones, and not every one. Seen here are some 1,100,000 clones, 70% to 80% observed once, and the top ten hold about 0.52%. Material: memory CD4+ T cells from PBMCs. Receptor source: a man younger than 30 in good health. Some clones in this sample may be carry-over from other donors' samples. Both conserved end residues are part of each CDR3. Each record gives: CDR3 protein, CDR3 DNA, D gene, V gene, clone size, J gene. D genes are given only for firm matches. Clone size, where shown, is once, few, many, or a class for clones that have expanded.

CDR3aa: CAWSQPPGELFF
CDR3nt: TGTGCCTGGAGCCAGCCCCCGGGGGAGCTGTTTTTT
d_gene: -
v_gene: TRBV30
abundance: -
j_gene: TRBJ2-2

CDR3aa: CAWRPTRDSYYGYTF
CDR3nt: TGTGCCTGGAGACCGACACGCGACAGCTACTATGGCTACACCTTC
d_gene: -
v_gene: TRBV30
abundance: -
j_gene: TRBJ1-2

CDR3aa: CSVEGDKTNEQYF
CDR3nt: TGCAGCGTTGAAGGGGACAAAACTAACGAGCAGTACTTC
d_gene: -
v_gene: TRBV29-1
abundance: -
j_gene: TRBJ2-7

CDR3aa: CASSLAGQSSYEQYF
CDR3nt: TGTGCCAGCAGCCTAGCGGGACAGAGTTCATACGAGCAGTACTTC
d_gene: TRBD2
v_gene: TRBV6-5
abundance: -
j_gene: TRBJ2-7

CDR3aa: CASSLAGSSAGNTIYF
CDR3nt: TGTGCCAGCAGCTTAGCGGGCAGCTCAGCTGGAAACACCATATATTTT
d_gene: -
v_gene: TRBV7-6
abundance: few
j_gene: TRBJ1-3

CDR3aa: CAISDPGQGQVGGYTF
CDR3nt: TGTGCCATCAGTGATCCGGGACAGGGCCAGGTCGGTGGCTACACCTTC
d_gene: TRBD1
v_gene: TRBV10-3
abundance: -
j_gene: TRBJ1-2

CDR3aa: CASSLARGGETQYF
CDR3nt: TGTGCCAGCAGCTTAGCCCGGGGTGGAGAGACCCAGTACTTC
d_gene: -
v_gene: TRBV11-2
abundance: once
j_gene: TRBJ2-5

CDR3aa: CASSRSWGELFF
CDR3nt: TGCGCCAGCAGCCGGTCGTGGGGGGAGCTGTTTTTT
d_gene: -
v_gene: TRBV4-3
abundance: -
j_gene: TRBJ2-2

CDR3aa: CSARFVGKLFF
CDR3nt: TGCAGTGCCCGATTTGTGGGAAAACTGTTTTTT
d_gene: -
v_gene: TRBV20-1
abundance: -
j_gene: TRBJ1-4

CDR3aa: CAWGGRDTARGTYNEQFF
CDR3nt: TGTGCCTGGGGCGGTCGGGATACTGCACGCGGTACCTACAATGAGCAGTTCTTC
d_gene: -
v_gene: TRBV30
abundance: -
j_gene: TRBJ2-1

CDR3aa: CASSVGSAGGWNEQFF
CDR3nt: TGTGCCAGCAGCGTAGGGTCAGCGGGAGGTTGGAATGAGCAGTTCTTC
d_gene: TRBD2
v_gene: TRBV9
abundance: -
j_gene: TRBJ2-1